This entry concerns a single T cell receptor (beta chain). The germline V gene encodes CDR1 SGHVS and CDR2 FQNEAQ. This CDR3 is built from 16 residues. Trimming removed 0 bases at V and 2 bases at J, with 13 bases between. These data belong to a study of cytotoxic CD8 clonotypes in ibrutinib-treated CLL. About the study: IGHV unmutated under 18; relapsed/refractory around twelve; treatment-naive some 14. After median approximately 6 years, approximately 14 stayed in remission, approximately twelve progressed; responses roughly 25 partial, 2 complete. Response samples were obtained once patients had received a median about 12 months of treatment, range 6 to 36.

The repertoire was sequenced with immunoSEQ multiplex PCR; TCRdb's copy has only in-frame clones and lacks some. The top ten clones hold roughly 6.7% of a sample with approximately 350,000 clones, about 61% of them seen once. The receptor comes from a human donor with chronic lymphocytic leukemia. This chain connects TRBV7-8 to TRBJ2-5; perhaps TRBD2 as D (5 bases). The sample consisted of PBMCs, taken after 36 months of ibrutinib treatment. CDR3 nucleotides: TGTGCCAGCAGCTTAGCCCGGGGAACAACACAAGAGACCCAGTACTTC. This gives the protein CASSLARGTTQETQYF.